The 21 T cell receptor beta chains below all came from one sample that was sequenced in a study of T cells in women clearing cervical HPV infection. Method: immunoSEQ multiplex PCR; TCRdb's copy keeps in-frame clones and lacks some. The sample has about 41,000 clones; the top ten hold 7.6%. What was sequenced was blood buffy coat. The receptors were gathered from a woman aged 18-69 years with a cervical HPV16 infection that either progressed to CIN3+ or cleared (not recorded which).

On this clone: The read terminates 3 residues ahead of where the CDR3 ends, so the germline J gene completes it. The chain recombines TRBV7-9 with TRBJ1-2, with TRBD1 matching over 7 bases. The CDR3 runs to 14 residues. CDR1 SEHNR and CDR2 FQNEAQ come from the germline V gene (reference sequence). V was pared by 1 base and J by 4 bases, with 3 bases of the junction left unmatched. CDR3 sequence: CASSLEAGGYGYTF. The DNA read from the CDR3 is TGTGCCAGCAGCTTAGAAGCAGGGGGCTATGGC.

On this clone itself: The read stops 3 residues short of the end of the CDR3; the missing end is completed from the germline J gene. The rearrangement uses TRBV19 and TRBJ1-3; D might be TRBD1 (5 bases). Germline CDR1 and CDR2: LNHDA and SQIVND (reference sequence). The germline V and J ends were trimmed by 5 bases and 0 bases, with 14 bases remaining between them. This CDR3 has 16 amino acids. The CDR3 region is CASSDFRVNSGNTIYF. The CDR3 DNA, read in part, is TGTGCCAGTAGTGATTTCAGGGTTAACTCTGGAAACACC.

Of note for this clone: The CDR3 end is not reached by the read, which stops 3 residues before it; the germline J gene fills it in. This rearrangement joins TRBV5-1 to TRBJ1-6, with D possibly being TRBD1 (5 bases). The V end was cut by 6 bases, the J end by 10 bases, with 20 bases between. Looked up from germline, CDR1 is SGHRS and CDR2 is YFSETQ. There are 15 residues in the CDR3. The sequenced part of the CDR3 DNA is TGCGCCAGCACCTCGGACGGGCCTGGGGGGTCACCC. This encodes CASTSDGPGGSP. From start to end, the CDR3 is CASTSDGPGGSPLHF.

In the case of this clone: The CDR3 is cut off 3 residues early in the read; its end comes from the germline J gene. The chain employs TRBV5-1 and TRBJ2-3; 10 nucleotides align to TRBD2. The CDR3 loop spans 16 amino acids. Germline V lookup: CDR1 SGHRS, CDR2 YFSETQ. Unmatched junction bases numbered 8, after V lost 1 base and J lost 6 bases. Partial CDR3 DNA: TGCGCCAGCAGCTTGTTTTCTAGCGGGAGTCCCGATACG. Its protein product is CASSLFSSGSPDT. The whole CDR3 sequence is CASSLFSSGSPDTQYF.

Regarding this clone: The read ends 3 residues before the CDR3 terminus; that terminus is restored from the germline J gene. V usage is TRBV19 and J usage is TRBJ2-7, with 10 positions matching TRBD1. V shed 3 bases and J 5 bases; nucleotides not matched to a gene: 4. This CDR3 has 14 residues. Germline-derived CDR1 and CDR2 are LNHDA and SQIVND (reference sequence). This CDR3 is CASSISGQGNEQYF. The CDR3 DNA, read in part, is TGTGCCAGTAGTATCTCGGGACAGGGGAACGAG.

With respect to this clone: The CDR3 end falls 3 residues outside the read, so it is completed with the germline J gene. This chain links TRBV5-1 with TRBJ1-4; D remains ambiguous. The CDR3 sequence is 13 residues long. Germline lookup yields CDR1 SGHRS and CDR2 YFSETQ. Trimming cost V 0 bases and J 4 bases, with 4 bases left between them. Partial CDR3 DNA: TGCGCCAGCAGCTTGGCAGATAATGAAAAA. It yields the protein CASSLADNEK. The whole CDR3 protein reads CASSLADNEKLFF.

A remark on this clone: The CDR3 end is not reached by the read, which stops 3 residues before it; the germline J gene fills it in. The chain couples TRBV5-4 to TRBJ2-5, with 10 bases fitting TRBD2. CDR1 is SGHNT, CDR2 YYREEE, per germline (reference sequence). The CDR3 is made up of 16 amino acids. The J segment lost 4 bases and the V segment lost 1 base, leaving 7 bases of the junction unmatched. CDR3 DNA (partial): TGTGCCAGCAGCTTGATCAGCGGGGGGGCCCCAGAGACC. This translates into CASSLISGGAPET. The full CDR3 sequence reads CASSLISGGAPETQYF.

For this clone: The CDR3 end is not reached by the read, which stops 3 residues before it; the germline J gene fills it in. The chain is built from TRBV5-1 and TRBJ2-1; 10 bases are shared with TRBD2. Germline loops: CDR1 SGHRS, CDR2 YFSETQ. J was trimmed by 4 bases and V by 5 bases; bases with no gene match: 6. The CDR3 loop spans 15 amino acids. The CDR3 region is CASSPTSGSYNEQFF. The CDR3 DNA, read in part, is TGCGCCAGCAGTCCGACTAGCGGGTCTTACAATGAG.

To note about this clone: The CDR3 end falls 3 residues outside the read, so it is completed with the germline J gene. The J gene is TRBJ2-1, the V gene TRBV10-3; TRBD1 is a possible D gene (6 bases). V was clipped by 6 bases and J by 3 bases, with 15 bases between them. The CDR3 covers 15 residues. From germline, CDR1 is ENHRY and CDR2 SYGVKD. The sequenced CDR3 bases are TGTGCCATCAGCTCGACAGGAGTTAACTACAATGAG. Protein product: CAISSTGVNYNE. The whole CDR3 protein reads CAISSTGVNYNEQFF.

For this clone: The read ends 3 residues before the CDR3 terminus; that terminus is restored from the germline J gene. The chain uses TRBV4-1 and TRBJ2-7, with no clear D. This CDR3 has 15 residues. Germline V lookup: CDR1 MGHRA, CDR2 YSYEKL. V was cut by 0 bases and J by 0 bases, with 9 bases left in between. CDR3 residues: CASSQEKLASYEQYF. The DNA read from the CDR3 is TGCGCCAGCAGCCAAGAAAAACTCGCCTCCTACGAG.

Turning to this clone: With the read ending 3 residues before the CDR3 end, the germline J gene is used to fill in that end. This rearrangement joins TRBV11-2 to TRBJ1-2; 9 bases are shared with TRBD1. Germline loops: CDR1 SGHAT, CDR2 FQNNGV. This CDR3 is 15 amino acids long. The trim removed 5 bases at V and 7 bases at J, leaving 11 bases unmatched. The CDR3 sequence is CASSTRDREWGGYTF. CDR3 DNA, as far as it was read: TGTGCCAGCAGCACCCGGGACAGGGAATGGGGTGGC.

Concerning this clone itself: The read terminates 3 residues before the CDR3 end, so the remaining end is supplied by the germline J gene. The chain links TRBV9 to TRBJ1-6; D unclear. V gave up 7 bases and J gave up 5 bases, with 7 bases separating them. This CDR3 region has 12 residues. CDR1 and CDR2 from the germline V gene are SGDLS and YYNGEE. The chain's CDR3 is CASGQDNSPLHF. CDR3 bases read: TGTGCCAGCGGGCAGGATAATTCACCC.

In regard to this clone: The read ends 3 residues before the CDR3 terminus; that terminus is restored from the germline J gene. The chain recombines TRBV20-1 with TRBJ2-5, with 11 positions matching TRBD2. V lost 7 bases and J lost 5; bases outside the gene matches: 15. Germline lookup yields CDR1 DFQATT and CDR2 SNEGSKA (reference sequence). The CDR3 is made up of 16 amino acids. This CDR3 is CSVLKDSGRAWETQYF. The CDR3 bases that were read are TGCAGTGTTCTCAAAGATAGCGGGAGGGCCTGGGAGACC.

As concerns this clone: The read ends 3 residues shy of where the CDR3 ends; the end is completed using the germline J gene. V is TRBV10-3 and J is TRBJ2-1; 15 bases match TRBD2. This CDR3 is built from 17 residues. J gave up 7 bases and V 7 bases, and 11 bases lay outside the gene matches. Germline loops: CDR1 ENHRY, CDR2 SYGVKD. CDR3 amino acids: CAITRTSGRVLINEQFF. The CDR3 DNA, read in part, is TGTGCCATCACCAGGACTAGCGGGAGGGTATTGATAAATGAG.

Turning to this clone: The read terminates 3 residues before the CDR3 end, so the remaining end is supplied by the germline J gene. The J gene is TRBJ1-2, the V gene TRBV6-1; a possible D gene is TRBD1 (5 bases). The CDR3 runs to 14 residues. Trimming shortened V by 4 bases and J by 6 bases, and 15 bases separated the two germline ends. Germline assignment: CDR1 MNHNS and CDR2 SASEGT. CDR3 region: CASSGEGAGDGYTF. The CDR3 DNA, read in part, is TGTGCCAGCAGTGGAGAAGGGGCGGGGGATGGC.

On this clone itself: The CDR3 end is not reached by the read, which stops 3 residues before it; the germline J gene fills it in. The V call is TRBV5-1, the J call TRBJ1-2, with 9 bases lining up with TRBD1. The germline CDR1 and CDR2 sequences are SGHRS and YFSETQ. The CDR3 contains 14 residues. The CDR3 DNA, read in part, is TGCGCCAGCAGCTTGGGACAGGGGGGTCGGGGC. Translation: CASSLGQGGRG. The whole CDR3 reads CASSLGQGGRGYTF.

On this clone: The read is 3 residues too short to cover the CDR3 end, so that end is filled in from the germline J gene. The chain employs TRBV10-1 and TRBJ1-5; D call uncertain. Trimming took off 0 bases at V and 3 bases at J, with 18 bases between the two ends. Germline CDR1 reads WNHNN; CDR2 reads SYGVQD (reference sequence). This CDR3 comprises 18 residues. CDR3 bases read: TGCGCCAGCAGTGAGTCGAAGTGGCGGCGTATCGACAATCAGCCC. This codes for CASSESKWRRIDNQP. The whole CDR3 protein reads CASSESKWRRIDNQPQHF.

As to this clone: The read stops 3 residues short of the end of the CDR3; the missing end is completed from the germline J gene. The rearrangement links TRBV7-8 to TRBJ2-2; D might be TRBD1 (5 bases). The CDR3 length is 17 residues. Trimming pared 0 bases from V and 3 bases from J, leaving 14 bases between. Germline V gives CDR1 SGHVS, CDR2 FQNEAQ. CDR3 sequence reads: CASSLAVRGSHTGELFF. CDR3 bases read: TGTGCCAGCAGCTTAGCCGTTAGGGGCAGCCACACCGGGGAG. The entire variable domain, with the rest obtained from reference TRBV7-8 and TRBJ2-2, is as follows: GAGVSQSPRYKVAKRGQDVALRCDPISGHVSLFWYQQALGQGPEFLTYFQNEAQLDKSGLPSDRFFAERPEGSVSTLKIQRTQQEDSAVYLCASSLAVRGSHTGELFFGEGSRLTVL.

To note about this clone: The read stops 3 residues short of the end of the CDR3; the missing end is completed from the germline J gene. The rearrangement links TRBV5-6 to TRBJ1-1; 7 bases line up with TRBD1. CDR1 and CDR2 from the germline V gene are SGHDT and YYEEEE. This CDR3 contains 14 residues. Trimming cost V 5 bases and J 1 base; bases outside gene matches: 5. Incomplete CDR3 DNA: TGTGCCAGCAGTTTCAGACAGGGGAACACTGAA. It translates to CASSFRQGNTE. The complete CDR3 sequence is CASSFRQGNTEAFF.

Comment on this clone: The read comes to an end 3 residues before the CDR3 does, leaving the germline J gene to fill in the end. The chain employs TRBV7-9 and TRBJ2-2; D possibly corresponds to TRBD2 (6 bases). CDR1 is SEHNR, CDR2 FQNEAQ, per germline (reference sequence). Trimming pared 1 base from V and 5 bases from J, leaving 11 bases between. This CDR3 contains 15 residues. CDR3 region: CASSLVEEGTGELFF. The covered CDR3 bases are TGTGCCAGCAGCTTAGTGGAGGAGGGGACCGGGGAG.

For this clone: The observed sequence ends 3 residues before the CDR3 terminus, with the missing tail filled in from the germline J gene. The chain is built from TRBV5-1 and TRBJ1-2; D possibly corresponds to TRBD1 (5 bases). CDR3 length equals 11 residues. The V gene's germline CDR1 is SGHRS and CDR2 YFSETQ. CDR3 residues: CASRRDSIYTF. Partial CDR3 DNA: TGCGCCAGCAGGAGAGACAGCATC.